A selection of T cell receptor beta chains follows, all from one sample in a study of T-cell memory formation after mild COVID-19. In TCRdb, the 5' RACE reads were re-called with MiXCR into one record per CDR3 protein. Here the sample spans about 250,000 distinct CDR3 sequences, 15% being singletons. Sequencing was performed on PBMCs or a T cell subset sorted from them (not recorded which). These receptor sequences come from an adult woman who had mild COVID-19 (a few samples of this study predate the infection). Cell type and time point are not known. Each CDR3 is given with its conserved first and last residue.

length: 13; J: TRBJ2-5; V: TRBV20-1; CDR3: CSAWSGGQETQYF
length: 15; J: TRBJ2-1; V: TRBV7-2; CDR3: CASSLGGSGGNEQFF
length: 13; J: TRBJ1-2; V: TRBV3-1; CDR3: CASSQTGTASLTF
length: 13; J: TRBJ1-2; V: TRBV18; CDR3: CASSPQGDYGYTF
length: 16; J: TRBJ2-7; V: TRBV20-1; CDR3: CSATAGQGAGSYEQYF
length: 14; J: TRBJ2-7; V: TRBV6-6; CDR3: CASSYGTQAYEQYF
length: 14; J: TRBJ1-2; V: TRBV7-8; CDR3: CASSLGENRGGYTF
length: 14; J: TRBJ2-1; V: TRBV29-1; CDR3: CSATSGRMGNEQFF
length: 16; J: TRBJ2-7; V: TRBV14; CDR3: CASSPRSVEGAYEQYF
length: 16; J: TRBJ1-4; V: TRBV24-1; CDR3: CATSESRAGANEKLFF
length: 14; J: TRBJ1-5; V: TRBV3-1; CDR3: CASSPSNTNQPQHF
length: 12; J: TRBJ1-4; V: TRBV18; CDR3: CASSQGNEKLFF
length: 15; J: TRBJ2-2; V: TRBV5-1; CDR3: CASSFGQHNTGELFF
length: 14; J: TRBJ2-1; V: TRBV5-6; CDR3: CASIQTGRYNEQFF
length: 15; J: TRBJ1-5; V: TRBV19; CDR3: CASSIVEGVVKPQHF
length: 13; J: TRBJ1-5; V: TRBV20-1; CDR3: CSASRQYNQPQHF
length: 16; J: TRBJ2-5; V: TRBV5-1; CDR3: CASSFGGLAIGETQYF
length: 17; J: TRBJ2-2; V: TRBV19; CDR3: CACGLNSGIANTGELFF
length: 14; J: TRBJ1-1; V: TRBV3-1; CDR3: CASSQGSLNTEAFF